This T cell receptor beta chain derives from a study of shared clonotypes between healthy human individuals (TCRdb year 2020). Background on the whole study: A couple of women and three men aged 18 to 49 years were included in the cohort. For each donor, CD4 naive and CD4 memory were each given three plates, CD8 naive was given two plates, and CD8 memory was given one plate. To increase sequencing depth and limit assay-specific biases, TCR repertoire library preparation and sequencing were carried out by different laboratories using diverse techniques. Leukapheresis yielded between about 0.8 and 8.9 billion PBMCs per donor. Blood TCR repertoires of five healthy adults were deeply sequenced to estimate repertoire size and the extent of clonotype sharing between individuals. Overall results and qualifications from the work: Only blood was sampled, and tissue TCR repertoires likely differ from those in blood. Rarefaction of sorted-subset datasets indicated incomplete sequencing despite the large sequencing depth. Across four donors, 5% to 6% of naive CD4, roughly 3.3% of naive CD8, 2.3% of memory CD4, and approximately 0.4% of memory CD8 clonotypes were shared. Naive subsets generally had larger estimated clonotype richness than memory subsets did. Pairwise subsampling indicated that sequencing depth was expected to affect the degree of clonotype sharing among donors. Clonotypes shared by all four sorted-subset donors showed higher generation probabilities than non-shared clonotypes. Because the study included only a small number of donors, the genetic and exposure-history diversity represented was limited.

Inclusive of the bounding cysteine and phenylalanine, the CDR3 is 16 residues long. Only the CDR3 DNA is retained, 48 bases long and in frame from the first base. The germline V gene sets CDR1 to LGHNA and CDR2 to YSLEER. Relative to germline, V is missing 4 bases and J is missing 6 bases, with 8 bases of the junction outside any gene match. CD8 naive samples were obtained by positive selection for CCR7 among CD45RO-negative cells, yielding a CD45RA+CCR7+ population from which TemRA cells were excluded. The donors were healthy, HIV-negative adults who had no recently reported acute infections or vaccinations. Only Caucasian adults living in Nashville, Tennessee, USA were represented among the donors. Blood was collected by leukapheresis, and PBMCs were isolated by Ficoll-Histopaque density gradient centrifugation and then cryopreserved in liquid nitrogen vapor phase. Analytical flow cytometry was used to check the purity and quantity of every magnetically sorted T cell population. Genomic DNA was isolated from each sorted fraction and quantified by UV absorbance on a Nanodrop 2000c.

Notes on this clone: Its antigen is unknown. Within one base of it there is no much larger clone, and no base qualities were kept.

TCR CDR3 regions were amplified from genomic DNA by multiplex PCR using the deep immunoSEQ assay. Extracted genomic DNA from each cell subset was spread evenly across all wells of several immunoSEQ 96-well plates, with each plate serving as a replicate. For sorted subsets, approximately 210 ng genomic DNA, equal to 30,000 or so T cell genomes, was loaded into each replicate PCR. Purified libraries were measured with a Qubit 3.0 fluorometer, size-checked on a Bioanalyzer 2100, and measured again with the KAPA Library Quantification kit. A separate single-read 150-cycle Illumina NextSeq 550 flow cell was used to sequence each immunoSEQ 96-well plate. As for how the authors treated the data: Because the immunoSEQ output included only junctional sequences and no quality scores, the filtering could not be the same as the filtering used for full-length reads. To assign V/J genes and CDR3, sequences were annotated using PyIR, a Python wrapper for IgBLAST v1.9, with IMGT germline references. Reads were filtered out if the reads had weak V/J assignments (E-value above 1e-6), no CDR3, stop codons, out-of-frame junctions, or ambiguous translated residues. V3J clonotypes were defined by identical inferred V gene, J gene, and CDR3 amino acid sequence. The percentage overlap between two repertoires was calculated by dividing the number of shared unique clonotypes by the size of the smaller repertoire. Repertoire richness was assessed with RTK rarefaction, the Chao1 estimator, and Recon v2.1 estimates of unobserved clonotypes. Generation probabilities were computed with OLGA for all TCRbeta clonotypes obtained by the gDNA method from a handful of donors. The table comes from immuneACCESS by way of TCRdb, which keeps in-frame sequences with V and J called. Part of the clones is missing from these tables; in studies checked, under half for an unresolved V gene and the rest for unknown reasons. V and J calls and clone size are as listed in that table; D and trimming were resolved from the DNA. This sample holds 1.5 million to 2.5 million clones; 85% to 95% were observed only once. The leading ten clones occupy 0.9% to 1.5% of the sample.

The origin of this receptor is a man in his late teens or twenties in good health. The sample comprised naive CD8+ T cells sorted from blood. The sample's cell subset or site, from its label and the paper: CD45RA+CCR7+. This receptor chain uses TRBV4-3 and TRBJ2-1; 11 junctional bases match TRBD2. The bases read TGCGCCAGCAGCCCGTCCCGGCTAGCGGGAGGCAATGAGCAGTTCTTC. This encodes CASSPSRLAGGNEQFF.